The clone carrying this T cell receptor beta chain has a handful of counts. Only in-frame clones appear in the TCRdb table, and some are missing; sequencing was by immunoSEQ multiplex PCR. The sample includes about 76,000 clones, approximately 85% of them seen just once. The sample comes from a study of blood T cell repertoires in COVID-19. Input material: peripheral blood. This clonotype originated in a man aged 45 to 65 with COVID-19, enrolled during active disease.

The CDR3, as DNA: TGTGCCAGCAGTTTAGGGCCGGGACAGGGGCGCAATCAGCCCCAGCATTTT. Protein sequence: CASSLGPGQGRNQPQHF. The chain carries TRBV28 and TRBJ1-5; 10 bases agree with TRBD1. The CDR3 covers 17 residues. Germline CDR1 is MDHEN and CDR2 is SYDVKM. Germline trimming cut 2 bases from V and 2 bases from J; bases unmatched to any gene: 6.